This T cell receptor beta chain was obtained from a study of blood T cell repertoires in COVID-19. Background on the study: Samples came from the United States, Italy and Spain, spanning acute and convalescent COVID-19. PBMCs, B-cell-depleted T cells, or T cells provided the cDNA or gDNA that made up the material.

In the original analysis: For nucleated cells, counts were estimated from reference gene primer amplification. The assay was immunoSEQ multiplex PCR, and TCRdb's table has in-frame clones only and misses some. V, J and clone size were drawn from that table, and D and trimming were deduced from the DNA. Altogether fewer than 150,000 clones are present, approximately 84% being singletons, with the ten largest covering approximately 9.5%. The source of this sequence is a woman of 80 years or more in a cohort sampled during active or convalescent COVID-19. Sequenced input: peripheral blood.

CDR3 sequence reads: CASSLKGGTFTDTQYF. Written as DNA, the CDR3 is TGTGCCAGCAGCTTAAAAGGGGGAACTTTTACAGATACGCAGTATTTT. The chain couples TRBV5-6 to TRBJ2-3; TRBD1 might be the D (6 bases). V dropped 2 bases and J dropped 3 bases, with 16 bases sitting between them. The CDR3 covers 16 residues. Per germline, CDR1 SGHDT and CDR2 YYEEEE.